This TCR beta chain was observed in a study of OX40 agonist ivuxolimab in advanced cancers. Looking at the study overall: Among those enrolled, mean age was about 62 years (range roughly 23 to 79) and roughly 84% were male.

V trimming: 3 bases; J trimming: 3 bases; junction bases outside the gene matches: 12. This CDR3 contains 18 residues. Germline V gene lookup returns CDR1 MNHEY and CDR2 SMNVEV (reference sequence). This table comes from immunoSEQ multiplex PCR, and its TCRdb copy is limited to in-frame clones, with some not included. The sample lists approximately 99,000 clones; around 85% were seen once. The receptor was derived from an adult with an advanced solid tumor such as melanoma, head and neck, liver or kidney cancer. The chain links TRBV27 to TRBJ1-1; TRBD1 matches at 11 bases. The sequencing here drew on CD4+ or CD8+ T cells sorted from blood, taken in a trial of the OX40 agonist ivuxolimab. CDR3 in DNA: TGTGCCAGCAGTTTCCCTAGGACAGGGGGCACCTGGGACACTGAAGCTTTCTTT. Protein: CASSFPRTGGTWDTEAFF.